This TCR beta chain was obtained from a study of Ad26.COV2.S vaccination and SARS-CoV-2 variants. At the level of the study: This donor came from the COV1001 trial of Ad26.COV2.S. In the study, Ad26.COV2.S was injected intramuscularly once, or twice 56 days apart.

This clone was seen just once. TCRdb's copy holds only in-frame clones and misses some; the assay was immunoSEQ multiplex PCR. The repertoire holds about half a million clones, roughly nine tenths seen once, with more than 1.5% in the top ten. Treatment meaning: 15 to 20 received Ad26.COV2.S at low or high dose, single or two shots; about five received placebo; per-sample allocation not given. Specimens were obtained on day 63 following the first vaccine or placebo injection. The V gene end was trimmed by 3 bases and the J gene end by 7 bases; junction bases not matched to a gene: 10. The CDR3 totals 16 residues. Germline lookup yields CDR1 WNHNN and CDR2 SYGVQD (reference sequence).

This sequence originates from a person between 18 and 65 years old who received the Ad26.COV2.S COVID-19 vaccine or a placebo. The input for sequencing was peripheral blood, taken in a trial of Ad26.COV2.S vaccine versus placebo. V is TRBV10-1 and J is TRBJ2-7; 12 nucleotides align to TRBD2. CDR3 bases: TGCGCCAGCAGTGACGCTGGACTAGCGGGAACGGGAGAGCAGTACTTC. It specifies CASSDAGLAGTGEQYF.